This record looks at one TCR beta chain sequence and its context. The antigen this receptor binds is unknown. One base away there is no much larger clone; base qualities are not given. Another Seattle source contributed samples from volunteer blood donors who had recovered from COVID-19. Whole blood was collected in K2EDTA tubes by collaborating institutions according to the institutions' own protocols. Collaborator samples were shipped for TCRbeta analysis as frozen whole blood, isolated PBMCs, or DNA extracted from either sample type. TCRbeta CDR3 regions were amplified from genomic DNA using the immunoSEQ Assay, a bias-controlled multiplex PCR. The original methods were these. The number of nucleated cells in each sample was estimated from the amplification of reference gene primers within the assay. To quantify the absolute abundance of each unique TCRbeta CDR3 rearrangement, sequence reads were collapsed and filtered. For each sample, productive Simpson clonality was calculated by taking the square root of Simpson's diversity index across productive rearrangements. Sourced from immuneACCESS, this table was stored by TCRdb with only in-frame sequences that have V and J called. A share of the clones is absent; for the studies checked, an unresolved V gene accounts for under half, and the remainder has no known explanation. The V and J calls and clone size come from that table; D and trimming were worked out from the DNA. Recorded for this sample are about 260,000 clones; roughly 90% of them occurred a single time. About 2.2% of the sample is in the top ten clones.

The germline V gene (reference sequence) provides CDR1 SGHAT and CDR2 FQDESV. The CDR3 goes from the cysteine to the phenylalanine over 12 residues. Kept here is only the CDR3 DNA, which spans 36 bases and is read in frame from base 1. V and J lose 2 bases and 10 bases, and a span of 11 bases separates them. The source of the sample is a study of blood T cell repertoires in COVID-19 (dated by TCRdb to 2020 to 2021). As for the study more broadly: Samples covering the acute and convalescent phases of COVID-19 were provided by collaborators in the United States, Italy and Spain. Where HLA class I and class II types were available, the types were taken from metadata supplied by the sample provider, not from assay-based typing. The repertoires were released in a freely available public database intended as a resource for research on the immune response to SARS-CoV-2. The dataset comprised deeply sampled blood TCRbeta repertoires from subjects exposed to, actively infected with, or recovered from COVID-19. Nearly every sample came with metadata listing a de-identified subject ID, COVID-19 status, age in years and sex. The prospective study material was composed of cDNA or gDNA derived from T cells, B-cell-depleted T cells, or PBMCs. Samples were obtained from the ongoing ImmuneRACE study (first 160 participants) and from some 1,300 subjects provided by 6 global collaborators.

General findings and caveats noted by the study authors: The amount of clinical and demographic metadata varied by source and participant and was provided uncurated.

The source material was peripheral blood. This clonotype was obtained from a woman between 50 and 59 years old who had recovered from COVID-19. The receptor chain draws on TRBV11-1 and TRBJ1-1, with the identity of the D gene unclear. The DNA sequence follows: TGTGCCAGCAGCTTATTCCAGGCTGCAGCTTTCTTT. This gives the protein CASSLFQAAAFF.